The source of this T cell receptor beta chain is a study of T-cell reconstitution after alpha-beta-depleted transplantation in children. During its preparation, the TCRbeta library received unique molecular identifiers. Using its own MiXCR run on the PCR reads, TCRdb lists one record per CDR3 protein. This table holds roughly 240,000 distinct CDR3 sequences, approximately 8.9% found once. There are many counts of this clonotype. What it binds is not known. Study-wide points: From surviving recipient T cells and thymic progenitors came the high day-60 TCRbeta diversity observed in some patients. Fresh T-cell production supplied most of the T-cell counts and diversity seen one year after transplant. Several hundred graft clones that had expanded were reportedly the source of alpha-beta T cells about two months after transplant.

The sequenced sample was PBMCs, mostly from graft donor cells, obtained 180 days after TCRalphabeta/CD19-depleted stem cell transplant. The TCR comes from a male patient between 10 and 17 years old who had a stem cell transplant for acute lymphoblastic leukemia, so the T cells may come from the graft donor.

CDR3 nucleotides: TGTGCCAGCAGTCAAGACAGGGTCCTCTGGTTCTTC. Translating gives CASSQDRVLWFF. The chain links TRBV12-3 or TRBV12-4 to TRBJ2-1; the match to TRBD1 covers 7 bases. The CDR3 has 12 residues. Trimming took 5 bases from V and 15 from J; bases not matched to a gene: 10.